Presented here are 27 T cell receptor beta chains from one specimen sequenced in a study of shared clonotypes between healthy human individuals. Sequencing used immunoSEQ multiplex PCR; TCRdb keeps in-frame clones, though not all of them. The sample carries over a million clones, 95% to 99% recorded once. The source material was naive CD4+ T cells sorted from blood. Noted subset: CD45RA+ positively selected. The receptor source for this set is a man younger than 40 in good health.

The chain carries TRBV2 and TRBJ1-4; the match to TRBD1 covers 9 bases. V trimming: 6 bases; J trimming: 7 bases; junction bases outside the gene matches: 6. Germline values: CDR1 SNHLY, CDR2 FYNNEI. The CDR3 covers 14 residues. This chain's CDR3 is CASRLTGGSEKLFF. In nucleotides, the CDR3 is TGTGCCAGCAGGTTGACAGGGGGAAGTGAAAAACTGTTTTTT.

The chain employs TRBV7-3 and TRBJ2-2; D uncertain. The V end was cut by 5 bases, the J end by 3 bases, with 4 bases between. This CDR3 comprises 12 residues. Germline V CDR1 and CDR2: SGHTA, FQGTGA. CDR3 amino acids: CASSQHTGELFF. The DNA for the CDR3 is TGTGCCAGCAGCCAACACACCGGGGAGCTGTTTTTT.

The chain links TRBV13 to TRBJ2-5, with a tentative D call TRBD1 (5 bases). Trimming removed 5 bases at V and 4 bases at J, with 11 bases between. The CDR3 contains 13 residues. CDR1 and CDR2 from the germline V gene are PRHDT and FYEKMQ (reference sequence). The CDR3 protein is CASSTRVVETQYF. The CDR3 DNA is TGTGCCAGCAGCACCAGGGTAGTAGAGACCCAGTACTTC.

The V and J genes are TRBV28 and TRBJ2-7, with 10 positions matching TRBD2. V lost 4 bases to trimming and J lost 4 bases; unmatched junction nucleotides: 13. Germline lookup yields CDR1 MDHEN and CDR2 SYDVKM. This CDR3 is 17 amino acids long. The CDR3 bases are TGTGCCAGCAGTTCGCCTAGCGGGAGCCCGGTGGGTTACGAGCAGTACTTC. Its protein product is CASSSPSGSPVGYEQYF.

The chain employs TRBV6-1 and TRBJ2-7; TRBD1 matches at 12 bases. V trimming: 11 bases; J trimming: 6 bases; junction bases outside the gene matches: 5. CDR1 is MNHNS and CDR2 is SASEGT in the germline V gene. The CDR3 totals 12 residues. CDR3 DNA: TGTGCCTGCGGGGACAGGGGGCGCGAGCAGTACTTC. Translation gives CACGDRGREQYF.

The chain recombines TRBV25-1 with TRBJ1-4, with 10 nucleotides matching TRBD1. V lost 5 bases to trimming and J lost 8 bases; unmatched junction nucleotides: 5. The germline V gene has CDR1 MGHDK and CDR2 SYGVNS. The CDR3 runs to 14 residues. The CDR3 nucleotides read TGTGCCAGCAGTCTGACAGGGGGCGGCGAAAAACTGTTTTTT. Its protein product is CASSLTGGGEKLFF.

This chain uses TRBV5-1 with TRBJ1-4; 9 bases line up with TRBD1. This CDR3 is 17 amino acids long. From germline, CDR1 is SGHRS and CDR2 YFSETQ. Unmatched junction bases numbered 14, after V lost 3 bases and J lost 8 bases. The CDR3 sequence: CASSSMGQGGVGEKLFF. In DNA form, the CDR3 reads TGCGCCAGCAGCTCAATGGGACAGGGAGGGGTCGGGGAAAAACTGTTTTTT. The full variable domain, rest sourced from reference TRBV5-1 and TRBJ1-4, is KAGVTQTPRYLIKTRGQQVTLSCSPISGHRSVSWYQQTPGQGLQFLFEYFSETQRNKGNFPGRFSGRQFSNSRSEMNVSTLELGDSALYLCASSSMGQGGVGEKLFFGSGTQLSVL.

This clone was observed once. The rearrangement links TRBV7-2 to TRBJ2-5, with a weak D call TRBD2 (5 bases). The CDR3 covers 14 residues. The V gene lost 1 base and the J gene lost 7 bases, with 13 bases spanning the gap. CDR1 SGHTA and CDR2 FQGNSA come from the germline V gene. CDR3 protein: CASSLGSAGGTQYF. CDR3 DNA: TGTGCCAGCAGCTTAGGTTCGGCGGGTGGGACCCAGTACTTC.

The rearrangement uses TRBV5-1 and TRBJ2-1; D is possibly TRBD2 (6 bases). V lost 1 base and J lost 0, with 14 bases in between. The CDR3 spans 17 residues. From germline, CDR1 is SGHRS and CDR2 YFSETQ. As DNA, the CDR3 is TGCGCCAGCAGCTTGCACTTGGCGGGAAGCTCCTACAATGAGCAGTTCTTC. It yields the protein CASSLHLAGSSYNEQFF.

This chain connects TRBV5-4 to TRBJ2-6, with 15 bases matching TRBD2. CDR1 and CDR2 (germline): SGHNT, YYREEE (reference sequence). With 4 bases clipped from V and 3 bases from J, the junction kept 5 bases outside the gene matches. The CDR3 length is 18 residues. The CDR3 spells CASSEGLAGGGGANVLTF. The CDR3 coding sequence is TGTGCCAGCAGCGAGGGACTAGCGGGAGGAGGTGGGGCCAACGTCCTGACTTTC.

The chain combines TRBV6-5 with TRBJ2-7; 7 nucleotides match TRBD2. J was trimmed by 2 bases and V by 5 bases; bases with no gene match: 6. CDR1 and CDR2 from the germline V gene are MNHEY and SVGAGI. This CDR3 comprises 14 residues. This chain's CDR3 is CASSRLRGTYEQYF. Written as DNA, the CDR3 is TGTGCCAGCAGTAGGTTGCGGGGGACCTACGAGCAGTACTTC.

The chain employs TRBV28 and TRBJ2-1; 10 nucleotides line up with TRBD2. Losses at the gene ends were 6 bases for V and 3 bases for J; bases not matched to a gene: 5. The germline V gene has CDR1 MDHEN and CDR2 SYDVKM. This CDR3 is built from 15 residues. Here the CDR3 reads CASSSAGGFYNEQFF. The CDR3 DNA is TGTGCCAGCAGCTCAGCGGGAGGGTTCTACAATGAGCAGTTCTTC.

The chain recombines TRBV5-1 with TRBJ1-1; tentatively, D is TRBD1 (5 bases). Trimming pared 5 bases from V and 7 bases from J, leaving 15 bases between. Germline V CDR1 and CDR2: SGHRS, YFSETQ. The CDR3 totals 13 residues. The DNA of the CDR3 is TGCGCCAGCAGGCCGGGGGACGGGGGTGAAGCTTTCTTT. Amino acids: CASRPGDGGEAFF.

The chain couples TRBV28 to TRBJ2-3, with D tentatively TRBD2 (6 bases). CDR1 and CDR2 (germline): MDHEN, SYDVKM. CDR3 length: 14 amino acids. V lost 1 base, J lost 4 bases, and 9 bases lay in between. The CDR3 DNA sequence: TGTGCCAGCAGTTTATCGGGAGTGGCAGATACGCAGTATTTT. It encodes CASSLSGVADTQYF.

The chain links TRBV19 to TRBJ1-2; the D is unclear. V was clipped by 4 bases and J by 2 bases, with 14 bases between them. CDR1 and CDR2 from the germline V gene are LNHDA and SQIVND (reference sequence). The CDR3 consists of 15 residues. As DNA, the CDR3 is TGTGCCAGTAGTACCGAAAGAAGGGCGAACTATGGCTACACCTTC. This translates into CASSTERRANYGYTF. The full variable domain, completed using reference TRBV19 and TRBJ1-2, is DGGITQSPKYLFRKEGQNVTLSCEQNLNHDAMYWYRQDPGQGLRLIYYSQIVNDFQKGDIAEGYSVSREKKESFPLTVTSAQKNPTAFYLCASSTERRANYGYTFGSGTRLTVV.

This rearrangement joins TRBV7-9 to TRBJ2-1, with 13 positions matching TRBD2. The germline V gene has CDR1 SEHNR and CDR2 FQNEAQ (reference sequence). The CDR3 consists of 19 residues. After removal of 6 bases from V and 7 bases from J, the junction contained 18 bases not matched to a gene. This CDR3 is CASRSTSGRAVLTTNEQFF. Written as DNA, the CDR3 is TGTGCCAGCAGATCTACTAGCGGGAGGGCCGTTTTAACTACAAATGAGCAGTTCTTC.

J is TRBJ2-7 and V is TRBV5-4; the D is unclear. The CDR3 loop spans 14 amino acids. The germline V and J ends were trimmed by 1 base and 0 bases, with 8 bases remaining between them. CDR1 is SGHNT and CDR2 is YYREEE in the germline V gene (reference sequence). The DNA for the CDR3 is TGTGCCAGCAGCTTGCCCCCGAGCTCCTACGAGCAGTACTTC. Translating it yields CASSLPPSSYEQYF. Complete variable domain (other parts from reference TRBV5-4 and TRBJ2-7): ETGVTQSPTHLIKTRGQQVTLRCSSQSGHNTVSWYQQALGQGPQFIFQYYREEENGRGNFPPRFSGLQFPNYSSELNVNALELDDSALYLCASSLPPSSYEQYFGPGTRLTVT.

The rearrangement links TRBV28 to TRBJ2-7, with 15 positions matching TRBD2. Germline loops: CDR1 MDHEN, CDR2 SYDVKM. The V and J ends lost 3 bases and 6 bases, in that order; junction bases with no gene match: 0. The CDR3 loop spans 14 amino acids. The CDR3 nucleotides are TGTGCCAGCAGTTTGGGACTAGCGGGGGGCGAGCAGTACTTC. This translates into CASSLGLAGGEQYF.

As for this clone: Within the sample, other DNA sequences also encode this same CDR3. V and J are TRBV9 and TRBJ2-5; maybe TRBD2 (5 bases). Per the germline V gene, CDR1 is SGDLS and CDR2 is YYNGEE. The CDR3 runs 13 residues. Trimming removed 0 bases from V and 3 bases from J, with 6 bases in between. The CDR3 DNA is TGTGCCAGCAGCGTAGGGGGAGAAGAGACCCAGTACTTC. It specifies CASSVGGEETQYF.

CDR3 bases: TGTGCCAGCAGTTGGGACAGGGGGAACACTGAAGCTTTCTTT. Amino acids: CASSWDRGNTEAFF. The chain is built from TRBV6-1 and TRBJ1-1, with 10 bases lining up with TRBD1. Looked up from germline, CDR1 is MNHNS and CDR2 is SASEGT. V was clipped by 5 bases and J by 1 base; unmatched bases: 1. The CDR3 covers 14 residues.

The chain links TRBV7-6 to TRBJ2-5, with 13 positions matching TRBD2. Losses at the gene ends were 8 bases for V and 0 bases for J; bases not matched to a gene: 3. The CDR3 sequence is 15 residues long. CDR1 and CDR2 from the germline V gene are SGHVS and FNYEAQ. The CDR3 protein is CASGTSGAYQETQYF. CDR3 bases: TGTGCCAGCGGGACTAGCGGGGCGTACCAAGAGACCCAGTACTTC. Using reference TRBV7-6 and TRBJ2-5 for the parts outside the CDR3, the full variable domain is GAGVSQSPRYKVTKRGQDVALRCDPISGHVSLYWYRQALGQGPEFLTYFNYEAQQDKSGLPNDRFSAERPEGSISTLTIQRTEQRDSAMYRCASGTSGAYQETQYFGPGTRLLVL.

V is TRBV18 and J is TRBJ2-7, with 9 bases lining up with TRBD1. The length of the CDR3 is 15 residues. The V segment lost 5 bases and the J segment 3 bases; nucleotides outside the gene matches: 8. The germline gives CDR1 KGHSH, CDR2 LQKENI. CDR3 region: CASSKPGQGGYEQYF. The CDR3 DNA is TGTGCCAGCTCAAAACCGGGACAGGGTGGCTACGAGCAGTACTTC.

The genes are TRBV19 and TRBJ2-7, with D uncertain. CDR1 and CDR2 from the germline V gene are LNHDA and SQIVND (reference sequence). The CDR3 has 14 residues. The V end was cut by 10 bases, the J end by 4 bases, with 20 bases between. CDR3 coding DNA: TGTGCCACCGTTACCCAAGCACTGCCTTACGAGCAGTACTTC. It specifies CATVTQALPYEQYF.

The V gene is TRBV28, the J gene TRBJ1-4, with D perhaps TRBD1 (6 bases). Trimming stripped 2 bases from V and 2 bases from J, with 9 bases between. Per germline, CDR1 MDHEN and CDR2 SYDVKM. This CDR3 has 15 residues. CDR3 nucleotides: TGTGCCAGCAGTTTAGTGGGGGGCACTAATGAAAAACTGTTTTTT. Translated, it gives CASSLVGGTNEKLFF.

The chain uses TRBV5-4 and TRBJ2-5, with D possibly TRBD1 on 6 matching bases. In germline, CDR1 is SGHNT, CDR2 YYREEE (reference sequence). The V gene lost 4 bases and the J gene lost 5 bases, with 12 bases spanning the gap. The CDR3 sequence is 13 residues long. The CDR3 DNA reads TGTGCCAGCAGCGGCGACAGGCGGGAGACCCAGTACTTC. Amino acids: CASSGDRRETQYF.

The chain uses TRBV28 and TRBJ2-4; D call uncertain. CDR1 MDHEN and CDR2 SYDVKM come from the germline V gene. This CDR3 region has 13 residues. V shed 7 bases and J shed 1 base, with 8 bases lying between them. The CDR3 region is CASTPGAKNIQYF. The DNA of the CDR3 is TGTGCCAGCACGCCCGGGGCCAAAAACATTCAGTACTTC.

The gene calls are TRBV5-1 and TRBJ2-3, with D perhaps TRBD1 (5 bases). This CDR3 contains 16 residues. V was shortened by 0 bases and J by 4 bases, with 15 bases between the two germline ends. Germline assignment: CDR1 SGHRS and CDR2 YFSETQ. Here the CDR3 reads CASSLGGVGKADTQYF. CDR3 in DNA: TGCGCCAGCAGCTTGGGGGGCGTAGGGAAAGCAGATACGCAGTATTTT.